These T cell receptor beta chains were read from a single sample in a study of beta chain features in type 1 diabetes. Method: immunoSEQ multiplex PCR; TCRdb's copy keeps in-frame clones and lacks some. Of more than 120,000 clones listed, 8% to 13% are singletons. The sequencing input was naive CD4+ T cells from blood. These receptors originate from a man aged 18 to 30 in good health. Both conserved end residues are part of each CDR3. A D gene is named only where the DNA matches it firmly. Part of the rows lack a size; the others show once, few, many or a class for expanded clones.

TRBV9,15,TRBJ2-3,TRBD2,few,TGTGCCAGCAGCGTACTAGCGGGGGGGCCAGATACGCAGTATTTT,CASSVLAGGPDTQYF
TRBV18,14,TRBJ1-1,NA,NA,TGTGCCAGCTCACCAGCAACAGGGTTGGGTGAAGCTTTCTTT,CASSPATGLGEAFF
TRBV6-4,12,TRBJ2-1,NA,many,TGTGCCAGCACCATACTAGCTAATGAGCAGTTCTTC,CASTILANEQFF
TRBV6-5,13,TRBJ2-7,TRBD1,once,TGTGCCAGCAGTGCGGACAGGGAGAGAGAGCAGTACTTC,CASSADREREQYF
TRBV27,16,TRBJ2-5,NA,NA,TGTGCCAGCAGTGGTAGCGGTACAGGGGTCCAAGAGACCCAGTACTTC,CASSGSGTGVQETQYF
TRBV6-5,14,TRBJ2-7,NA,few,TGTGCCAGCAGCCGCTCGGGGGACCGATACGAGCAGTACTTC,CASSRSGDRYEQYF
TRBV5-1,14,TRBJ1-2,NA,few,TGCGCCAGCAGCTTGGGGACAGATGTCTATGGCTACACCTTC,CASSLGTDVYGYTF
TRBV4-2,15,TRBJ2-3,NA,few,TGTGCCAGCAGCCAAGATCGGCAGGGTTATGATACGCAGTATTTT,CASSQDRQGYDTQYF
TRBV19,16,TRBJ2-7,TRBD1,NA,TGTGCCAGTAGTAGCACTGGCAGGGGGCGAGCCTACGAGCAGTACTTC,CASSSTGRGRAYEQYF
TRBV19,16,TRBJ1-5,NA,NA,TGTGCCAGTAGCCCCCAACCCCGAGGCGGCAATCAGCCCCAGCATTTT,CASSPQPRGGNQPQHF
TRBV5-4,13,TRBJ2-3,NA,few,TGTGCCAGCAGTCGACAGGTCGCAGATACGCAGTATTTT,CASSRQVADTQYF
TRBV5-1,18,TRBJ2-3,TRBD2,NA,TGCGCCAGCAGCTTGAGGACTAGCGGGGGGGCTGTTACAGATACGCAGTATTTT,CASSLRTSGGAVTDTQYF
TRBV4-3,16,TRBJ1-3,NA,few,TGCGCCAGCAGCCAGGCTGACAGTCTCTCTGGAAACACCATATATTTT,CASSQADSLSGNTIYF
TRBV18,15,TRBJ2-5,TRBD2,NA,TGTGCCAGCTCACCACAGAGCGGGGGACAAGAGACCCAGTACTTC,CASSPQSGGQETQYF
TRBV5-4,15,TRBJ2-3,NA,few,TGTGCCAGCAGGGAAATGGGGGGGCGGGCAGATACGCAGTATTTT,CASREMGGRADTQYF
TRBV14,14,TRBJ1-1,TRBD1,few,TGTGCCAGCAGCCAAGAGGACAGGGAGACTGAAGCTTTCTTT,CASSQEDRETEAFF
TRBV5-4,14,TRBJ2-5,NA,few,TGTGCCAGCAGCTCCTACAGGGCTAGGGAGACCCAGTACTTC,CASSSYRARETQYF
TRBV2,15,TRBJ2-2,TRBD1,few,TGTGCCAGCAGCTGGGACAGTCCGAACACCGGGGAGCTGTTTTTT,CASSWDSPNTGELFF
TRBV10-3,15,TRBJ2-7,TRBD1,NA,TGTGCCATCAGCCTAGGACAGGGGAGAGCGTACGAGCAGTACTTC,CAISLGQGRAYEQYF
TRBV19,15,TRBJ2-3,TRBD2,NA,TGTGCCAGTAGTCCCTCGGGGGGGCTGGCAGATACGCAGTATTTT,CASSPSGGLADTQYF
TRBV30,15,TRBJ2-3,TRBD2,few,TGTGCCTGGAGTGTAGGTCGGGGGGGATCAGATACGCAGTATTTT,CAWSVGRGGSDTQYF
TRBV6-6,16,TRBJ1-2,TRBD1,NA,TGTGCCAGCAGTTACCCGACAGGGGGCGCCAACTATGGCTACACCTTC,CASSYPTGGANYGYTF
TRBV6-5,15,TRBJ2-1,NA,NA,TGTGCCAGCGGTGGGTTGCAGGGGCGATACAATGAGCAGTTCTTC,CASGGLQGRYNEQFF
TRBV4-2,14,TRBJ2-7,TRBD1,NA,TGTGCCAGCAGCCTCCTTGACAGGGTCGACGAGCAGTACTTC,CASSLLDRVDEQYF
TRBV4-3,16,TRBJ2-7,TRBD2,NA,TGCGCCAGCAGCCAAGAACCTAGCGGGGACTCCTACGAGCAGTACTTC,CASSQEPSGDSYEQYF
TRBV18,16,TRBJ2-1,TRBD2,few,TGTGCCAGCTCACCACGGCTAGCGGGGGGATACAATGAGCAGTTCTTC,CASSPRLAGGYNEQFF
TRBV11-2,13,TRBJ1-2,TRBD1,NA,TGTGCCAGCAGCTCACAGGGGGGCAATGGCTACACCTTC,CASSSQGGNGYTF
TRBV18,16,TRBJ2-7,NA,NA,TGTGCCAGCTCACCACAGAAGCTTACCCTGAGGGACGAGCAGTACTTC,CASSPQKLTLRDEQYF
TRBV30,12,TRBJ2-1,NA,few,TGTGCCTGGACTCTTTCCTACAATGAGCAGTTCTTC,CAWTLSYNEQFF
TRBV14,16,TRBJ2-1,NA,many,TGTGCCAGCAGCCAATCCCCTGGCAAAACCTACAATGAGCAGTTCTTC,CASSQSPGKTYNEQFF
TRBV7-9,15,TRBJ2-7,TRBD2,few,TGTGCCAGCAGCTCACTGGGGGGGTCGGACTACGAGCAGTACTTC,CASSSLGGSDYEQYF
TRBV14,15,TRBJ2-1,TRBD1,few,TGTGCCAGCAGCCAAAGGGACAGGGGGTACAATGAGCAGTTCTTC,CASSQRDRGYNEQFF
TRBV18,14,TRBJ1-4,NA,few,TGTGCCAGCTCACACCGGGACTCAAATGAAAAACTGTTTTTT,CASSHRDSNEKLFF
TRBV5-4,15,TRBJ2-1,TRBD1,NA,TGTGCCAGCAGCTCCGGACAGGGGCCCTTCAATGAGCAGTTCTTC,CASSSGQGPFNEQFF
TRBV30,15,TRBJ2-7,TRBD2,NA,TGTGCCTGGAGTCCTCCAGGACTAGCGGTATACGAGCAGTACTTC,CAWSPPGLAVYEQYF
TRBV10-3,15,TRBJ2-1,TRBD2,few,TGTGCCATCAGTGAGTCTAAGCGGGGGTACAATGAGCAGTTCTTC,CAISESKRGYNEQFF
TRBV5-1,15,TRBJ2-1,NA,few,TGCGCCAGCAGGGCCGAAACAGGGTACTACAATGAGCAGTTCTTC,CASRAETGYYNEQFF
TRBV5-5,18,TRBJ1-6,TRBD1,NA,TGTGCCAGCAGCTTGGGTCGACAGGGGACCCCCTATAATTCACCCCTCCACTTT,CASSLGRQGTPYNSPLHF
TRBV6-5,16,TRBJ2-7,NA,few,TGTGCCAGCAGTTACTCGATAGTCTCGAGCTCCTACGAGCAGTACTTC,CASSYSIVSSSYEQYF
TRBV9,16,TRBJ2-2,NA,NA,TGTGCCAGCAGCGTAGGAGGGGGGGGGAGCACCGGGGAGCTGTTTTTT,CASSVGGGGSTGELFF
TRBV7-2,15,TRBJ2-5,TRBD2,NA,TGTGCCAGCAGCTTAGAGCGGGGGGGCCAAGAGACCCAGTACTTC,CASSLERGGQETQYF
TRBV5-5,14,TRBJ2-7,NA,NA,TGTGCCAGCAGCCCACCCGTGCGATTGAGAGAGCAGTACTTC,CASSPPVRLREQYF
TRBV7-9,14,TRBJ2-3,TRBD2,few,TGTGCCAGCAGCTTAGTTAGCGGGGGTGATACGCAGTATTTT,CASSLVSGGDTQYF
TRBV5-5,15,TRBJ2-5,NA,NA,TGTGCCAGCAGCCAAGATCCCAGGGGAGGGGAGACCCAGTACTTC,CASSQDPRGGETQYF
TRBV18,15,TRBJ2-3,TRBD2,NA,TGTGCCAGCTCACCACAACTAGCGGCCGCAGATACGCAGTATTTT,CASSPQLAAADTQYF
TRBV27,14,TRBJ2-5,TRBD2,few,TGTGCCAGCAGTAACCGGGGACTACAAGAGACCCAGTACTTC,CASSNRGLQETQYF
TRBV27,14,TRBJ1-1,NA,NA,TGTGCCAGCAGTTTAAGTAGAGTTTTCACTGAAGCTTTCTTT,CASSLSRVFTEAFF